This T cell receptor (beta chain) was obtained from a study of T cell repertoires and Cas9 in healthy adults. The wider study: SpCas9-reactive CD4 and CD8 T cells were characterized for potency, cytotoxicity and lineage.

The data were produced by immunoSEQ multiplex PCR, yet TCRdb's version contains in-frame clones alone and is incomplete. This table holds some 15,000 clones, under 90% found once. Study-level results: SpCas9-reactive regulatory T cells reportedly mitigated SpCas9-reactive effector T cells in vitro.

In regard to this clone: Its antigen remains unknown.

The CDR3 extends over 14 amino acids. Germline-derived CDR1 and CDR2 are MDHEN and SYDVKM. The V end was cut by 4 bases, the J end by 2 bases, with 11 bases between. The V and J genes are TRBV28 and TRBJ2-5; no clear D. The receptor's source is a human donor in good health. The specimen was Tregs (CD4+, CD25+, CD127-, CD137-, CD154-) from PBMCs; culture status not recorded. CDR3: CASSWPFPQETQYF. Written as DNA, the CDR3 is TGTGCCAGCAGTTGGCCCTTCCCACAAGAGACCCAGTACTTC.